Each of the 28 T cell receptor beta chains below was sequenced from the same sample in a study of blood T cell repertoires in COVID-19 (dated by TCRdb to about 2020). Libraries came from the immunoSEQ multiplex PCR assay. The table was pulled from immuneACCESS by TCRdb, which kept in-frame rearrangements only. Such tables lose some clones; where checked, under half of the loss comes from unresolved V genes, and the rest has no known cause. The sample table shows a few hundred thousand clones, and about 85% are seen once. The top ten constitute 0.85% to 1% of the sample. The sequenced sample was peripheral blood. All receptors derive from a human donor with COVID-19, enrolled during active disease. The donor label of this sample is uncertain.

This rearrangement joins TRBV9 to TRBJ2-5, with 14 bases that match TRBD2. V lost 3 bases and J lost 4; bases outside the gene matches: 8. From germline, CDR1 is SGDLS and CDR2 YYNGEE. There are 17 residues in the CDR3. The CDR3 DNA reads as TGTGCCAGCAGCGGGGGGACTAGCGGGAGTTTAGGAGAGACCCAGTACTTC. Translation: CASSGGTSGSLGETQYF.

This chain connects TRBV29-1 to TRBJ2-1, with D possibly being TRBD2 (6 bases). The V and J ends lost 4 bases and 4 bases respectively, with 8 bases between them. CDR1 is SQVTM and CDR2 is ANQGSEA in the germline V gene. The CDR3 loop spans 12 amino acids. DNA of the CDR3: TGCAGCGTTGGGACTACGTACAATGAGCAGTTCTTC. It yields the protein CSVGTTYNEQFF.

V usage is TRBV5-4 and J usage is TRBJ1-6; the match to TRBD1 covers 10 bases. The CDR3 is 14 amino acids. Germline trimming cut 4 bases from V and 7 bases from J; bases unmatched to any gene: 2. Germline CDR1 is SGHNT and CDR2 is YYREEE (reference sequence). CDR3 DNA: TGTGCCAGCAGCGGGGGACAGGGGAATTCACCCCTCCACTTT. This gives the protein CASSGGQGNSPLHF.

V and J are TRBV7-9 and TRBJ2-5; 8 bases match TRBD1. The J segment lost 3 bases and the V segment lost 3 bases, leaving 3 bases of the junction unmatched. The germline gives CDR1 SEHNR, CDR2 FQNEAQ (reference sequence). CDR3 length: 14 amino acids. The CDR3 bases are TGTGCCAGCAGCTTGATGACAGGGGAAGAGACCCAGTACTTC. Translation gives CASSLMTGEETQYF.

V gene TRBV27 combines with J gene TRBJ2-2; 11 nucleotides align to TRBD2. J gave up 5 bases and V 4 bases, and 6 bases lay outside the gene matches. Germline assignment: CDR1 MNHEY and CDR2 SMNVEV (reference sequence). The CDR3 is made up of 16 amino acids. Here the CDR3 DNA reads TGTGCCAGCAGTTCTTCCGGGACTAGCGGTACCGGGGAGCTGTTTTTT. It translates to CASSSSGTSGTGELFF.

CDR3 nucleotides: TGTGCCAGCAGTAATCCGGGGGATAGCAATCAGCCCCAGCATTTT. It is translated as CASSNPGDSNQPQHF. The chain joins TRBV28 to TRBJ1-5; maybe TRBD1 (5 bases). Germline loops: CDR1 MDHEN, CDR2 SYDVKM. The CDR3 sequence is 15 residues long. Trimming stripped 5 bases from V and 0 bases from J, with 11 bases between. The full variable domain, its missing parts supplied by reference TRBV28 and TRBJ1-5, is DVKVTQSSRYLVKRTGEKVFLECVQDMDHENMFWYRQDPGLGLRLIYFSYDVKMKEKGDIPEGYSVSREKKERFSLILESASTNQTSMYLCASSNPGDSNQPQHFGDGTRLSIL.

This rearrangement joins TRBV6-5 to TRBJ1-4; 7 bases line up with TRBD1. CDR3 size: 15 residues. CDR1 MNHEY and CDR2 SVGAGI come from the germline V gene. J was trimmed by 10 bases and V by 0 bases; bases with no gene match: 8. The CDR3 spells CASSYSSQGVGKLFF. The CDR3 coding sequence is TGTGCCAGCAGTTACTCGAGTCAGGGGGTGGGAAAACTGTTTTTT.

The chain has TRBV11-3 and TRBJ1-1; D gene uncertain. V dropped 5 bases and J dropped 4 bases, with 8 bases sitting between them. The CDR3 consists of 12 residues. Germline V gene sequence: CDR1 SGHNT, CDR2 YENEEA. This chain's CDR3 is CASSHGSTEAFF. CDR3 in DNA: TGTGCCAGCAGCCATGGTAGCACTGAAGCTTTCTTT.

This chain connects TRBV2 to TRBJ1-2; D is possibly TRBD1 (6 bases). The CDR3 contains 14 residues. Trimming removed 6 bases at V and 4 bases at J, with 15 bases between. Germline CDR1 SNHLY, CDR2 FYNNEI. The CDR3 spells CASSRSPGVYGYTF. In DNA, the CDR3 is TGTGCCAGCAGCAGATCGCCAGGGGTCTATGGCTACACCTTC.

The rearrangement joins TRBV6-5 to TRBJ1-4, with TRBD1 matching over 12 bases. Trimming took 6 bases from V and 8 from J; bases not matched to a gene: 7. This CDR3 contains 15 residues. The V gene's germline CDR1 is MNHEY and CDR2 SVGAGI. The CDR3 bases are TGTGCCAGCAGGGGGGACAGGGGGCTACGGGAAAAACTGTTTTTT. Amino acids: CASRGDRGLREKLFF.

V is TRBV6-1 and J is TRBJ1-5; the match to TRBD1 covers 8 bases. There are 15 residues in the CDR3. In germline, CDR1 is MNHNS, CDR2 SASEGT. The ends lost 2 bases at V and 11 bases at J; junction bases unmatched: 11. CDR3 DNA: TGTGCCAGCAGTGAACTTTCCACAGGGGGATGGGCCCAGCATTTT. It translates to CASSELSTGGWAQHF.

The gene calls are TRBV6-5 and TRBJ2-1; D ambiguous. Trimming left V 3 bases short and J 9 bases short, with 12 bases between. CDR1 and CDR2 from the germline V gene are MNHEY and SVGAGI. The CDR3 has 13 amino acids. The CDR3 is CASSYSPGGEQFF. CDR3 coding DNA: TGTGCCAGCAGTTATTCCCCTGGCGGTGAGCAGTTCTTC.

CDR3 in DNA: TGTGCCATCGGCTACGGGCAGGGTGAGGAGACCCAGTACTTC. It specifies CAIGYGQGEETQYF. The chain carries TRBV10-3 and TRBJ2-5, with D possibly TRBD1 on 5 matching bases. V lost 8 bases to trimming and J lost 5 bases, with 18 bases between them. The CDR3 runs to 14 residues. The germline gives CDR1 ENHRY, CDR2 SYGVKD.

The J gene is TRBJ2-1, the V gene TRBV7-3, with D uncertain. V lost 5 bases and J 8 bases, leaving 7 bases between the germline ends. Germline V gene data show CDR1 as SGHTA and CDR2 as FQGTGA. The CDR3 contains 11 residues. CDR3 in amino acids: CASSGLDEQFF. As DNA, the CDR3 is TGTGCCAGCAGCGGCCTCGATGAGCAGTTCTTC.

V and J are TRBV7-3 and TRBJ2-5, with 8 bases matching TRBD2. CDR3 length: 19 amino acids. Germline CDR1 SGHTA, CDR2 FQGTGA. V shed 5 bases and J 5 bases; nucleotides not matched to a gene: 22. The CDR3 sequence: CASSPGSGGGLGNWETQYF. The CDR3, as DNA: TGTGCCAGCAGCCCCGGGTCGGGCGGGGGGCTAGGAAATTGGGAGACCCAGTACTTC.

The chain is built from TRBV7-9 and TRBJ2-3; TRBD2 aligns across 12 bases. The CDR3 runs to 16 residues. The J segment lost 4 bases and the V segment lost 1 base, leaving 3 bases of the junction unmatched. Per the germline V gene, CDR1 is SEHNR and CDR2 is FQNEAQ (reference sequence). The CDR3 DNA is TGTGCCAGCAGCTTAGGACTAGCGGGAGTGGCAGATACGCAGTATTTT. Amino acid sequence: CASSLGLAGVADTQYF.

The chain combines TRBV28 with TRBJ2-3, with 7 bases aligning to TRBD1. V shed 6 bases and J 2 bases; nucleotides not matched to a gene: 11. Germline-derived CDR1 and CDR2 are MDHEN and SYDVKM. The CDR3 runs 16 residues. CDR3 region: CASSTPGGQYTDTQYF. DNA for the CDR3: TGTGCCAGCAGCACCCCTGGGGGACAGTACACAGATACGCAGTATTTT.

The chain links TRBV28 to TRBJ2-7, with D possibly being TRBD1 (5 bases). The CDR3 consists of 16 residues. The V and J ends lost 5 bases and 2 bases respectively, with 19 bases between them. Germline V CDR1 and CDR2: MDHEN, SYDVKM. The CDR3 region has the DNA TGTGCCAGCAGTCCCACCAATGGGGCGCATACCTACGAGCAGTACTTC. Its translation is CASSPTNGAHTYEQYF.

The V call is TRBV28, the J call TRBJ2-5; the D gene is possibly TRBD1 (6 bases). This CDR3 region has 14 residues. With 4 bases removed from V and 2 bases from J, the gap between germline ends came to 11 bases. The germline CDR1 and CDR2 sequences are MDHEN and SYDVKM. In DNA, the CDR3 is TGTGCCAGCAGTTACGCACAGGGACAAGAGACCCAGTACTTC. This translates into CASSYAQGQETQYF.

The genes are TRBV7-2 and TRBJ1-6; D not resolved. The germline V gene encodes CDR1 SGHTA and CDR2 FQGNSA. The CDR3 contains 16 residues. The V gene lost 0 bases and the J gene lost 7 bases, with 13 bases spanning the gap. The DNA of the CDR3 is TGTGCCAGCAGCTTAGCGGCGGGAAGCATAAATTCACCCCTCCACTTT. The encoded protein is CASSLAAGSINSPLHF. Together with reference TRBV7-2 and TRBJ1-6, the CDR3 gives the full variable domain: GAGVSQSPSNKVTEKGKDVELRCDPISGHTALYWYRQSLGQGLEFLIYFQGNSAPDKSGLPSDRFSAERTGGSVSTLTIQRTQQEDSAVYLCASSLAAGSINSPLHFGNGTRLTVT.

The rearrangement links TRBV4-3 to TRBJ2-3; a possible D gene is TRBD2 (5 bases). Germline-derived CDR1 and CDR2 are LGHNA and YSLEER. CDR3 length equals 15 residues. Trimming removed 0 bases from V and 4 bases from J, with 11 bases in between. Written as DNA, the CDR3 is TGCGCCAGCAGCCAAGATCCTCGGGGAGCAGATACGCAGTATTTT. This gives the protein CASSQDPRGADTQYF.

This clone was counted a single time. The rearrangement links TRBV6-5 to TRBJ2-7; 9 bases line up with TRBD1. V trimming: 8 bases; J trimming: 6 bases; junction bases outside the gene matches: 14. There are 15 residues in the CDR3. Germline CDR1 and CDR2: MNHEY and SVGAGI. CDR3 DNA sequence: TGTGCCAGCGAACCTACAGGGGGCGCGGTGGTCGAGCAGTACTTC. The encoded protein is CASEPTGGAVVEQYF.

Only one count was recorded for this clone. The rearrangement joins TRBV29-1 to TRBJ2-5, with 8 positions matching TRBD2. CDR1 and CDR2 from the germline V gene are SQVTM and ANQGSEA. V lost 6 bases to trimming and J lost 7 bases; unmatched junction nucleotides: 10. There are 13 residues in the CDR3. The chain's CDR3 is CSVGTGGQGTQYF. CDR3 nucleotide sequence: TGCAGCGTCGGAACGGGGGGGCAGGGGACCCAGTACTTC.

The rearrangement joins TRBV6-2 or TRBV6-3 to TRBJ1-1; D ambiguous. Germline values: CDR1 MNHEY, CDR2 SVGEGT. V lost 6 bases, J lost 4 bases, and 12 bases lay in between. This CDR3 region has 13 residues. The CDR3 nucleotides are TGTGCCAGCAGCTCAAGACGGGGCACTGAAGCTTTCTTT. Its translation: CASSSRRGTEAFF.

The gene calls are TRBV10-3 and TRBJ2-1, with 7 positions matching TRBD1. J lost 0 bases, V lost 10 bases, and 6 bases had no gene match. The CDR3 contains 14 residues. Looked up from germline, CDR1 is ENHRY and CDR2 is SYGVKD. The CDR3 loop is CATRGQSSYNEQFF. The CDR3, as DNA: TGTGCCACCCGGGGACAGAGCTCCTACAATGAGCAGTTCTTC.

This chain uses TRBV27 with TRBJ2-2; D is unclear. With 4 bases removed from V and 5 bases from J, the gap between germline ends came to 14 bases. CDR3 length: 15 amino acids. CDR1 is MNHEY and CDR2 is SMNVEV in the germline V gene (reference sequence). CDR3 sequence (DNA): TGTGCCAGCAGTTGGCGAGGCTCGTGGACCGGGGAGCTGTTTTTT. Its translation is CASSWRGSWTGELFF.

This chain connects TRBV11-2 to TRBJ2-2; TRBD1 might be the D (6 bases). CDR1 and CDR2 (germline): SGHAT, FQNNGV. The CDR3 runs to 15 residues. V was shortened by 5 bases and J by 0 bases, with 10 bases between the two germline ends. For the CDR3, the DNA is TGTGCCAGCAGCGCCCAGGGGTCGAACACCGGGGAGCTGTTTTTT. The encoded protein is CASSAQGSNTGELFF.

This sequence joins TRBV9 and TRBJ1-1, with TRBD1 identical over 9 bases. CDR1 is SGDLS, CDR2 YYNGEE, per germline. With V trimmed by 0 bases and J by 1 base, 7 bases remained unmatched. This CDR3 contains 17 residues. This CDR3 reads CASSVELLTGGNTEAFF. The CDR3 DNA follows: TGTGCCAGCAGCGTAGAGCTTCTGACAGGGGGGAACACTGAAGCTTTCTTT.